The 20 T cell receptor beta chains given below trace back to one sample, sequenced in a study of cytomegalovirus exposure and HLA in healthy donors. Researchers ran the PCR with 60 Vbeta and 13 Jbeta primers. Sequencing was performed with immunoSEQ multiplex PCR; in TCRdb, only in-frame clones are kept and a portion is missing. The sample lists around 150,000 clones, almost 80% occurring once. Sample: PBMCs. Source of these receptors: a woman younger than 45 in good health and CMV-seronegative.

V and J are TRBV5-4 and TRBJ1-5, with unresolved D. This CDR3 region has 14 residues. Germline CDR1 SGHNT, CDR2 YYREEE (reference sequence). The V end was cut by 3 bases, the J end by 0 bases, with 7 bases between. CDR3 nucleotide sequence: TGTGCCAGCAGCTCGGCGGGTAGCAATCAGCCCCAGCATTTT. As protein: CASSSAGSNQPQHF.

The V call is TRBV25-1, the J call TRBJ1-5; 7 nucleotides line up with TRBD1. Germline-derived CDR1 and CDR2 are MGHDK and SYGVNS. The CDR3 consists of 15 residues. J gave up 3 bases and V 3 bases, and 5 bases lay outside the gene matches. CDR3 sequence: CASSEGDRDNQPQHF. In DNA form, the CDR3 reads TGTGCCAGCAGTGAGGGAGACAGGGACAATCAGCCCCAGCATTTT.

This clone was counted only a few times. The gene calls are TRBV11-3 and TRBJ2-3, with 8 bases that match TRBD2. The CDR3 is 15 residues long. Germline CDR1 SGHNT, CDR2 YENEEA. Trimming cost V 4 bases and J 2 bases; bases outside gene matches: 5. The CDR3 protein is CASSSGGGTTDTQYF. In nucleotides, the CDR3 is TGTGCCAGCAGCTCTGGCGGGGGGACCACAGATACGCAGTATTTT.

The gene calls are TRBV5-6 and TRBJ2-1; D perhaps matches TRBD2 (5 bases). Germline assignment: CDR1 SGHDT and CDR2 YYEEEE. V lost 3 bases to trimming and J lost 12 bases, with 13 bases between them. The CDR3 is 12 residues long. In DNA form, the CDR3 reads TGTGCCAGCAGCTGGGAGCAGTGGTCGCAGTTCTTC. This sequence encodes CASSWEQWSQFF.

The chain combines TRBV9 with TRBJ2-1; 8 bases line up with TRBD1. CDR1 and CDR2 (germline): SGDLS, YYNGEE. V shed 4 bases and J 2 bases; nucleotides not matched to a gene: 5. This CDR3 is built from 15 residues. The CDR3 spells CASSSDRGTYNEQFF. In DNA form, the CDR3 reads TGTGCCAGCAGCTCCGACAGGGGAACCTACAATGAGCAGTTCTTC.

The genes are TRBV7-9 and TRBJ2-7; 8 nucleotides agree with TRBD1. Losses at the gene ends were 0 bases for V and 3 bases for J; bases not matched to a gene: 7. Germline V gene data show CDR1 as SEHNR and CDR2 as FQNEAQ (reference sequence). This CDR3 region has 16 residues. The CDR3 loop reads CASSLATGTGDYEQYF. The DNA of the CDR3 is TGTGCCAGCAGCTTAGCTACCGGGACAGGAGACTACGAGCAGTACTTC. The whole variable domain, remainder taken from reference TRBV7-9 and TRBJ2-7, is DTGVSQNPRHKITKRGQNVTFRCDPISEHNRLYWYRQTLGQGPEFLTYFQNEAQLEKSRLLSDRFSAERPKGSFSTLEIQRTEQGDSAMYLCASSLATGTGDYEQYFGPGTRLTVT.

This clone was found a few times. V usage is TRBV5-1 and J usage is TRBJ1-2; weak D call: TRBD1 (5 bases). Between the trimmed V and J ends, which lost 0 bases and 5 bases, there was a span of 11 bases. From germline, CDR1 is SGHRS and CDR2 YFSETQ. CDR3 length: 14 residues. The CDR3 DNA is TGCGCCAGCAGCTTGGAACCCAGGGAATATGGCTACACCTTC. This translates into CASSLEPREYGYTF.

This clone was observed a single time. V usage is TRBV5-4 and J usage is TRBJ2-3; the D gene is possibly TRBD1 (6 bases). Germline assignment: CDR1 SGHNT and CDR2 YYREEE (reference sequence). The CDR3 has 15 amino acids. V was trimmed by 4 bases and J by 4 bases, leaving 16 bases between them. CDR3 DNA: TGTGCCAGCAGCCTCCCGCATGGGGGCCCAGATACGCAGTATTTT. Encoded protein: CASSLPHGGPDTQYF.

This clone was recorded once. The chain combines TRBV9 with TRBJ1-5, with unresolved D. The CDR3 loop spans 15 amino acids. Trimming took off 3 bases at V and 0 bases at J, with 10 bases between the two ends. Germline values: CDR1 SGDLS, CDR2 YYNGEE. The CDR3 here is CASSAGGYSNQPQHF. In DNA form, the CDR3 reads TGTGCCAGCAGCGCAGGAGGGTATAGCAATCAGCCCCAGCATTTT.

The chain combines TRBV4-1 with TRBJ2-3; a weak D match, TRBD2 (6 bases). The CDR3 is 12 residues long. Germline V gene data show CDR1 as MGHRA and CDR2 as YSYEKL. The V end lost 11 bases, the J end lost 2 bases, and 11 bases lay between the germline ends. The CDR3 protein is CAVRGATDTQYF. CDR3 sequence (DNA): TGCGCCGTGCGGGGTGCCACAGATACGCAGTATTTT.

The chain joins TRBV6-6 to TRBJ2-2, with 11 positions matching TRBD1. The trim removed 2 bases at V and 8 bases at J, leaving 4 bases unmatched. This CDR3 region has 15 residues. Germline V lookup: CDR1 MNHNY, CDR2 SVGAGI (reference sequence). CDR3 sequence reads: CASSYGQGAEGELFF. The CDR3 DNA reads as TGTGCCAGCAGTTACGGACAGGGGGCCGAGGGGGAGCTGTTTTTT.

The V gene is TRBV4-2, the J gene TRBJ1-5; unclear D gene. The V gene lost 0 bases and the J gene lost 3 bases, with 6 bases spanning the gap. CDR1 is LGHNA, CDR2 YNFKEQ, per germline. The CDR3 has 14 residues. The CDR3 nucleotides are TGTGCCAGCAGCCAAGATCCCTTCAATCAGCCCCAGCATTTT. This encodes CASSQDPFNQPQHF.

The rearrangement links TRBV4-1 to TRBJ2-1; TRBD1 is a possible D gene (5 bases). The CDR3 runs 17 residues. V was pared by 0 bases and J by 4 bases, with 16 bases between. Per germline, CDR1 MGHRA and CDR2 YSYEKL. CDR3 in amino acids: CASSQEPVTAGYNEQFF. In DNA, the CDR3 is TGCGCCAGCAGCCAAGAACCGGTGACAGCCGGGTACAATGAGCAGTTCTTC.

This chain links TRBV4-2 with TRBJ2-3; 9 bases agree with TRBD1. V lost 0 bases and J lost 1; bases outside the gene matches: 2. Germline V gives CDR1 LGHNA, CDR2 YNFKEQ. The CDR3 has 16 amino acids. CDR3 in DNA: TGTGCCAGCAGCCAAGAACAGGGGGCAGGCACAGATACGCAGTATTTT. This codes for CASSQEQGAGTDTQYF.

Here the CDR3 DNA reads TGTGCCAGCAGCCCCCAGGGAATTCGGGAGCTGTTTTTT. Protein product: CASSPQGIRELFF. This rearrangement joins TRBV7-2 to TRBJ2-2, with D possibly being TRBD1 (5 bases). This CDR3 has 13 amino acids. The ends were cut back, 5 bases at V and 9 bases at J, with 13 bases in the middle. Germline CDR1 and CDR2: SGHTA and FQGNSA.

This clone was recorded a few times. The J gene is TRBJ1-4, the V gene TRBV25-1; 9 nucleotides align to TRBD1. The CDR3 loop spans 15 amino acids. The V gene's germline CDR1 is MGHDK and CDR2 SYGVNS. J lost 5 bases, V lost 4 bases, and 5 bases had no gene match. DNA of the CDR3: TGTGCCAGCAGTGTCCCCGGGACAGGGAATGAAAAACTGTTTTTT. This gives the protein CASSVPGTGNEKLFF.

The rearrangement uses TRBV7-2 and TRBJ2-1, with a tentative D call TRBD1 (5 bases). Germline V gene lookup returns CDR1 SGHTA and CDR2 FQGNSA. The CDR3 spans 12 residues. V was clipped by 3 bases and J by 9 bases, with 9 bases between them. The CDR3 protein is CASSLGRTEQFF. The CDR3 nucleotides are TGTGCCAGCAGCTTGGGGCGGACTGAGCAGTTCTTC.

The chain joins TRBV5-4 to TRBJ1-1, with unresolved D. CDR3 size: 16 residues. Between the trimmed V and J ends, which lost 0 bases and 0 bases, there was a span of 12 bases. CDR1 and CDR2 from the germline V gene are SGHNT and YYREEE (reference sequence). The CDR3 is CASSLGGSVMNTEAFF. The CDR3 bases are TGTGCCAGCAGCTTGGGTGGGAGCGTAATGAACACTGAAGCTTTCTTT.

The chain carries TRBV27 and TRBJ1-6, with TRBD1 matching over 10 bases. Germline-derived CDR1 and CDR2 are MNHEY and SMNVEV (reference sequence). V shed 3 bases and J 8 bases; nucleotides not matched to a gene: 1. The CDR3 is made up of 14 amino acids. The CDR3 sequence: CASSLGTGDSPLHF. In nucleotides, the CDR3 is TGTGCCAGCAGTTTGGGGACAGGGGATTCACCCCTCCACTTT.

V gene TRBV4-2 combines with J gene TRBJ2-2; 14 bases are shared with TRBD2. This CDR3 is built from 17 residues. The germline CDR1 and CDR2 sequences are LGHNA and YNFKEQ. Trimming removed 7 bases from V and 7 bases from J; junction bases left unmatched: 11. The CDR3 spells CASTQGTSGGKLGELFF. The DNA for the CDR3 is TGTGCCAGCACTCAAGGGACTAGCGGGGGAAAACTCGGGGAGCTGTTTTTT.